Listed here are 11 T cell receptor beta chains from one sample, sequenced in a study of T cells in Graves' hyperthyroidism and ophthalmopathy. What was amplified from RNA transcripts were TCR beta CDR3 regions. An initial round of RT-PCR targeting the TCR CDR3 relied on the HTBI primer set. TCRdb reprocessed the multiplex PCR reads via MiXCR and lists one record per CDR3 protein. The data hold 45,000 to 75,000 distinct CDR3 sequences, with roughly 50% observed a single time. The sequencing input was blood. These receptors were taken from a woman aged 25 to 45 with Graves' ophthalmopathy.

This clonotype showed up just a few times. The chain links TRBV27 to TRBJ1-1, with unresolved D. Trimming took off 3 bases at V and 1 base at J, with 15 bases between the two ends. Germline-derived CDR1 and CDR2 are MNHEY and SMNVEV (reference sequence). CDR3 length: 16 amino acids. Here the CDR3 DNA reads TGTGCCAGCAGTTTTGACCTCGGACGGAGGAACACTGAAGCTTTCTTT. Its protein product is CASSFDLGRRNTEAFF.

The CDR3 sequence: CAWRALETLNTEAFF. In DNA, the CDR3 is TGTGCCTGGAGGGCGTTAGAGACGTTGAACACTGAAGCTTTCTTT. The chain links TRBV30 to TRBJ1-1; the D is unclear. Germline CDR1 and CDR2: GTSNPN and SVGIG (reference sequence). This CDR3 is built from 15 residues. The ends were cut back, 3 bases at V and 0 bases at J, with 14 bases in the middle.

V gene TRBV13 combines with J gene TRBJ2-7; tentatively, D is TRBD1 (6 bases). Germline lookup yields CDR1 PRHDT and CDR2 FYEKMQ (reference sequence). The V and J ends lost 0 bases and 4 bases respectively, with 10 bases between them. This CDR3 is built from 14 residues. The CDR3: CASSLGQGLYEQYF. CDR3 coding DNA: TGTGCCAGCAGCTTAGGACAGGGTTTATACGAGCAGTACTTC.

The chain couples TRBV20-1 to TRBJ2-1; D is undetermined. Between the trimmed V and J ends, which lost 3 bases and 2 bases, there was a span of 11 bases. The germline V gene encodes CDR1 DFQATT and CDR2 SNEGSKA (reference sequence). This CDR3 comprises 14 residues. The DNA of the CDR3 is TGCAGTGCTAGTCGTGGGGAAACCTACAATGAGCAGTTCTTC. As protein: CSASRGETYNEQFF.

Details on this clonotype: Likely a read error: the CDR3 ends without its conserved phenylalanine or tryptophan. The DNA is omitted, as the CDR3 cannot be located on it reliably, and the CDR3 follows TCRdb's listing. This chain links TRBV7-3 with TRBJ2-1; the tabulated D call, TRBD2, remains unverified against the DNA. Germline V gives CDR1 SGHTA, CDR2 FQGTGA. The CDR3 length equals 13 residues, ends included. CDR3: CASSLRPRTSGAL.

The CDR3 DNA sequence: TGTGCCAGCTCACAGGGGGCGTGGGAGCTGTTTTTT. Its protein is CASSQGAWELFF. The chain combines TRBV6-6 with TRBJ2-2; 9 nucleotides agree with TRBD1. V shed 8 bases and J 9 bases; nucleotides not matched to a gene: 4. Germline V gene sequence: CDR1 MNHNY, CDR2 SVGAGI (reference sequence). The CDR3 consists of 12 residues.

V gene TRBV7-9 combines with J gene TRBJ2-1; tentatively, D is TRBD2 (5 bases). V dropped 7 bases and J dropped 7 bases, with 11 bases sitting between them. This CDR3 is built from 12 residues. Looked up from germline, CDR1 is SEHNR and CDR2 is FQNEAQ (reference sequence). CDR3 in amino acids: CASIPPGNEQFF. CDR3 nucleotides: TGTGCCAGCATCCCACCGGGAAATGAGCAGTTCTTC.

This clonotype was found many times. This chain connects TRBV12-3 or TRBV12-4 to TRBJ2-1, with TRBD1 matching over 9 bases. The CDR3 contains 15 residues. V gave up 7 bases and J gave up 9 bases; unmatched junction bases: 13. The CDR3 sequence is CASILGQGVGGEQFF. The DNA for the CDR3 is TGTGCCAGCATCCTGGGACAGGGTGTTGGAGGTGAGCAGTTCTTC.

The V and J genes are TRBV29-1 and TRBJ1-1; 9 bases are shared with TRBD1. Unmatched junction bases numbered 4, after V lost 8 bases and J lost 0 bases. The CDR3 length is 13 residues. CDR1 SQVTM and CDR2 ANQGSEA come from the germline V gene. The CDR3 loop is CSQQGAVNTEAFF. Written as DNA, the CDR3 is TGCAGCCAACAGGGGGCAGTGAACACTGAAGCTTTCTTT.

This rearrangement joins TRBV19 to TRBJ2-1; TRBD2 matches at 14 bases. Germline V lookup: CDR1 LNHDA, CDR2 SQIVND (reference sequence). Trimming cost V 7 bases and J 7 bases; bases outside gene matches: 6. The CDR3 consists of 15 residues. The CDR3 region has the DNA TGTGCCAGTATTGGGACTAGCGGGAGATGGAATGAGCAGTTCTTC. Translated, it gives CASIGTSGRWNEQFF. The whole variable domain, filled in from reference TRBV19 and TRBJ2-1, reads DGGITQSPKYLFRKEGQNVTLSCEQNLNHDAMYWYRQDPGQGLRLIYYSQIVNDFQKGDIAEGYSVSREKKESFPLTVTSAQKNPTAFYLCASIGTSGRWNEQFFGPGTRLTVL.

This clonotype has ten or more counts. V and J are TRBV20-1 and TRBJ2-5; 12 bases agree with TRBD2. Trimming cost V 5 bases and J 3 bases; bases outside gene matches: 4. Germline V lookup: CDR1 DFQATT, CDR2 SNEGSKA (reference sequence). This CDR3 region has 14 residues. CDR3: CSAPRLAGEETQYF. The CDR3, as DNA: TGCAGTGCTCCCCGACTAGCGGGAGAAGAGACCCAGTACTTC.